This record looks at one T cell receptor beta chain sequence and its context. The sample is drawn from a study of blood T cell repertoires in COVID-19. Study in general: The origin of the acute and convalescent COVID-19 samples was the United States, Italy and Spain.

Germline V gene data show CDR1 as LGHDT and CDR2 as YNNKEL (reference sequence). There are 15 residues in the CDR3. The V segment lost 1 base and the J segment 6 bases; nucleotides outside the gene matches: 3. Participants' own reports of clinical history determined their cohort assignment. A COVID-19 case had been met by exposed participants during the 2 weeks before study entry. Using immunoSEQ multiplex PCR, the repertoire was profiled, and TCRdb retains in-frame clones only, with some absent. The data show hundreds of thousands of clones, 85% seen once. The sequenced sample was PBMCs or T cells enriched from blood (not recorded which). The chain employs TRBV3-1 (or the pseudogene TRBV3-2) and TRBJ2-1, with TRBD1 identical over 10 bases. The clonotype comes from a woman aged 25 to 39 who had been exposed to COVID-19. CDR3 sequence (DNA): TGTGCCAGCAGCCAAGTCGACAGGGGGCCCAATGAGCAGTTCTTC. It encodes CASSQVDRGPNEQFF.